This T cell receptor beta chain emerged from a study of blood T cell repertoires in COVID-19 (dated by TCRdb to the early 2020s). The study in broad terms: The collaborator samples originated in the United States, Italy and Spain and spanned the acute and convalescent phases of COVID-19. The material from the prospective study consisted of cDNA or gDNA derived from T cells, B-cell-depleted T cells, or PBMCs. The dataset comprised deeply sampled blood TCRbeta repertoires from subjects exposed to, actively infected with, or recovered from COVID-19. The repertoires were made available in a free public database intended to serve as a resource for research on the immune response to SARS-CoV-2. The samples were drawn from two sources: the first 160 participants of the ongoing ImmuneRACE study, and 1,200 or so subjects contributed by 6 global collaborators. A de-identified subject ID, COVID-19 status, age in years and sex were almost always included in the sample metadata. HLA class I and class II types, where available, came from metadata supplied by the sample provider rather than from assay-based typing.

This clone occurred once. No cognate antigen has been identified for it. Base qualities are not at hand, and no much larger clone is one base apart. What the authors observed across the whole study: The amount of clinical and demographic metadata varied by source and participant and was provided uncurated.

Collaborating institutions collected whole blood in K2EDTA tubes following their own protocols. For TCRbeta analysis, collaborators shipped samples in one of three forms: frozen whole blood, isolated PBMCs, or DNA extracted from either of those sample types. The immunoSEQ Assay, a bias-controlled multiplex PCR, was used to amplify TCRbeta CDR3 regions from genomic DNA. As for the authors' bioinformatics: Within the assay, amplification of reference gene primers was used to estimate how many nucleated cells each sample contained. To quantify the absolute abundance of each unique TCRbeta CDR3 rearrangement, sequence reads were collapsed and filtered. For each sample, productive Simpson clonality was calculated as the square root of Simpson's diversity index over productive rearrangements. Imported from immuneACCESS, the table was reduced by TCRdb to in-frame sequences with V and J called. These copies leave out some clones; in studies compared against another copy, an unresolved V gene accounts for under half, and the cause of the remainder is not known. The V and J calls and clone size were taken over from that table, and D and trimming were inferred from the DNA. For this sample there are about 250,000 clones; around 85% appear just once. In total, the top ten clones hold about 10% of the sample.

The clonotype comes from a man older than 75 with acute or convalescent COVID-19. The sequencing input was peripheral blood.

This receptor carries the CDR3 CASSLFMGQGGYEQYF. The nucleotide sequence reads TGTGCCAGCAGCTTATTTATGGGGCAGGGTGGTTACGAGCAGTACTTC. The sequence is built from TRBV7-6 and TRBJ2-7; the best D guess is TRBD1, with 5 bases matching. Via the germline V gene, CDR1 is SGHVS and CDR2 FNYEAQ. Reading from cysteine to phenylalanine, the CDR3 counts 16 amino acids. Here the CDR3 DNA is all that survives: 48 bases in frame from base 1. V and J lose 2 bases and 4 bases, and a span of 18 bases separates them.